These 8 T cell receptor beta chains share one sample of origin, sequenced in a study of blood T cells in healthy people across ages. Then a second PCR, running roughly 7 to 11 cycles, was carried out with a sample-barcoded 5' primer and a J-beta primer mix. One entry per CDR3 protein, called by TCRdb with MiXCR from the 5' RACE reads. The sample yields hundreds of thousands of distinct CDR3 sequences, about 21% seen once. Specimen: blood. The receptors were sampled from a man in his sixties or seventies in good health.

This rearrangement joins TRBV6-2 or TRBV6-3 to TRBJ1-5; D is undetermined. V shed 7 bases and J shed 1 base, with 14 bases lying between them. The CDR3 is 15 residues long. From germline, CDR1 is MNHEY and CDR2 SVGEGT. CDR3 residues: CASTGLGMSNQPQHF. The CDR3 DNA reads as TGTGCCAGCACCGGTCTAGGGATGAGCAATCAGCCCCAGCATTTT.

Only a few counts were recorded for this clonotype. This sequence joins TRBV25-1 and TRBJ2-5; D gene unclear. The germline gives CDR1 MGHDK, CDR2 SYGVNS. The CDR3 has 12 residues. V lost 7 bases and J lost 5, with 11 bases in between. CDR3 region: CASTAQGETQYF. CDR3 nucleotide sequence: TGTGCCAGCACAGCCCAAGGCGAGACCCAGTACTTC.

This chain connects TRBV20-1 to TRBJ2-3; TRBD2 aligns across 8 bases. Trimming removed 1 base from V and 2 bases from J; junction bases left unmatched: 2. CDR1 and CDR2 from the germline V gene are DFQATT and SNEGSKA (reference sequence). The CDR3 contains 14 residues. As DNA, the CDR3 is TGCAGTGCTAGAGTAGCGGGAACCACAGATACGCAGTATTTT. Its translation is CSARVAGTTDTQYF.

This chain links TRBV18 with TRBJ2-5; D may be TRBD1 (5 bases). The J call is uncertain, as TRBJ2-7 better fits the DNA end. CDR1 and CDR2 from the germline V gene are KGHSH and LQKENI. The CDR3 contains 12 residues. The CDR3 DNA sequence: TGTGCCAGCTCACAGGACATCTACGAGCAGTACTTC. Translating it yields CASSQDIYEQYF.

This chain uses TRBV6-6 with TRBJ2-5; maybe TRBD1 (6 bases). Germline V CDR1 and CDR2: MNHNY, SVGAGI (reference sequence). Trimming left V 2 bases short and J 2 bases short, with 12 bases between. The CDR3 consists of 15 residues. The CDR3 DNA reads TGTGCCAGCAGTTACCCTGGACAGCAACAAGAGACCCAGTACTTC. Amino acid sequence: CASSYPGQQQETQYF.

The rearrangement links TRBV20-1 to TRBJ1-4; D may be TRBD1 (6 bases). Germline lookup yields CDR1 DFQATT and CDR2 SNEGSKA (reference sequence). V gave up 2 bases and J gave up 4 bases, with 11 bases separating them. This CDR3 is 14 amino acids long. In DNA, the CDR3 is TGCAGTGCTAGACATACAGGGCATAATGAAAAACTGTTTTTT. Translation gives CSARHTGHNEKLFF.

The chain couples TRBV7-2 to TRBJ2-5; TRBD2 agrees at 9 bases. The J call is doubtful: the DNA matches TRBJ2-1 better. CDR3 length equals 17 residues. CDR1 and CDR2 (germline): SGHTA, FQGNSA. CDR3 in amino acids: CTSSLIFLTSGNNEQFF. The CDR3 DNA follows: TGTACCAGCAGCTTAATTTTTTTGACTAGCGGAAACAATGAGCAGTTCTTC.

This chain connects TRBV20-1 to TRBJ1-1; TRBD1 is a possible D gene (5 bases). Germline V gene sequence: CDR1 DFQATT, CDR2 SNEGSKA (reference sequence). The CDR3 is 13 residues long. The ends were cut back, 5 bases at V and 5 bases at J, with 15 bases in the middle. The CDR3 nucleotides are TGCAGTGCTGGGGAGGGGCGGCGAACTGAAGCTTTCTTT. Its translation: CSAGEGRRTEAFF.